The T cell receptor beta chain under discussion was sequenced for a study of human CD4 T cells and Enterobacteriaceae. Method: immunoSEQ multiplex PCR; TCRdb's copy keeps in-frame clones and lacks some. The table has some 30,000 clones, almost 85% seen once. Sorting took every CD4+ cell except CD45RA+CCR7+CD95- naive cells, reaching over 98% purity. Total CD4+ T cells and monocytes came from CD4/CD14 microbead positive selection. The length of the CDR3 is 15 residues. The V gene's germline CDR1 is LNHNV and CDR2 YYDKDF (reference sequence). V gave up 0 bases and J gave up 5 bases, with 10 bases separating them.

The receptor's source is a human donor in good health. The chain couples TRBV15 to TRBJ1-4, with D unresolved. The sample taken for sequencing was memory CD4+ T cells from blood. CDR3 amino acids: CATSRDYSSNEKLFF. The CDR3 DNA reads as TGTGCCACCAGCAGAGATTACAGTTCAAATGAAAAACTGTTTTTT.